This TCR beta chain was found in a study of control samples from healthy donors and cancer patients (dated by TCRdb to about 2020). To note about this clone: This clone's antigen is unknown. Base qualities were left out, and no much larger clone turns up one base away.

There are 12 amino acids in the CDR3, from cysteine to phenylalanine inclusive. Just the 36-base CDR3 DNA is kept, in frame starting at base 1. At the junction V is shortened by 5 bases and J by 2 bases, with 6 bases in between. The germline V gene specifies MNHEY as CDR1 and SVGEGT as CDR2. The library came from the immunoSEQ multiplex PCR assay. TCRdb limited this immuneACCESS table to in-frame rearrangements with V and J called. A share of clones is missing; checked studies link under half to unresolved V genes, and the rest is unexplained. In this sample the table shows about 35,000 clones, 85% to 95% of which occur a single time. The top ten clonotypes cover over 1.5% of the sample.

The sequenced sample consisted of PBMCs. This TCR was sampled from a man aged 40-49 years with colorectal cancer. The V and J genes are TRBV6-2 or TRBV6-3 and TRBJ1-2; TRBD1 is possibly the D segment (6 matching bases). DNA sequence: TGTGCCAGCAGTACAGGGAACTATGGCTACACCTTC. Its product reads: CASSTGNYGYTF.